The clone carrying this TCR beta chain turned up a few times. Antigen unknown. This sample was taken from a study of blood T cells in healthy people across ages. Whenever a sample was processed, at least 6 million PBMCs were isolated. Regarding the study as a whole: Observed TCR beta diversity per million T cells went down as age went up. This fall followed a roughly linear course with age. Calculation of diversity from one million T cells yielded estimates considered to be underestimates.

This CDR3 contains 14 residues. V dropped 5 bases and J dropped 0 bases, with 12 bases sitting between them. The germline V gene has CDR1 DFQATT and CDR2 SNEGSKA (reference sequence). Next came a second PCR, run for about 7 to 12 cycles, which used a sample-barcoded 5' primer along with a J-beta primer mix. TCRdb re-called the 5' RACE reads through MiXCR, storing one row per CDR3 protein. The sample includes over 1,500,000 distinct CDR3 sequences, roughly 49% of them seen just once. This chain connects TRBV20-1 to TRBJ2-3; no firm D call. The specimen was blood. The sequence came from a middle-aged woman in good health. CDR3 sequence: CSAPLVSSTDTQYF. The CDR3 nucleotides read TGCAGTGCTCCTTTAGTGAGTAGCACAGATACGCAGTATTTT.